Sequencing of this T cell receptor beta chain was carried out in a study of blood T cell repertoires in COVID-19. Study information: Collection of acute and convalescent COVID-19 samples took place in the United States, Italy and Spain.

In the study's own analysis: Reference gene primers were amplified, and this amplification served to estimate nucleated cell counts. Libraries were prepared by immunoSEQ multiplex PCR; TCRdb keeps only in-frame clonotypes and omits some of them. The DNA was the basis for D and trimming; V, J and clone size are from that table. The data contain over 150,000 clones, more than 70% of them singletons. Unmatched junction bases numbered 5, after V lost 1 base and J lost 4 bases. This CDR3 has 15 residues. Germline V lookup: CDR1 LGHNA, CDR2 YNFKEQ. The sample was peripheral blood. The chain joins TRBV4-2 to TRBJ1-2, with 8 bases aligning to TRBD1. The TCR was taken from a man aged 45-65 years with active or convalescent COVID-19. CDR3 coding DNA: TGTGCCAGCAGCCAAGTCGGACAGGGTAGCTATGGCTACACCTTC. This translates into CASSQVGQGSYGYTF.